Presented here are 15 T cell receptor beta chains from one specimen sequenced in a study of blood T cell repertoires in COVID-19. The assay was immunoSEQ multiplex PCR, and TCRdb's table has in-frame clones only and misses some. The repertoire consists of under 250,000 clones, with 80% to 90% occurring once and the leading ten covering 2.5% to 3%. Sequenced material: PBMCs or T cells enriched from blood (not recorded which). Receptor source: a woman aged 30 to 39 with acute COVID-19.

The chain joins TRBV13 to TRBJ2-5, with unresolved D. The CDR3 is made up of 15 amino acids. The V gene's germline CDR1 is PRHDT and CDR2 FYEKMQ (reference sequence). The V end lost 4 bases, the J end lost 2 bases, and 14 bases lay between the germline ends. The CDR3 sequence is CASSYSRAVQETQYF. Written as DNA, the CDR3 is TGTGCCAGCAGCTACAGCCGAGCCGTACAAGAGACCCAGTACTTC. Full variable domain (missing parts from reference TRBV13 and TRBJ2-5): AAGVIQSPRHLIKEKRETATLKCYPIPRHDTVYWYQQGPGQDPQFLISFYEKMQSDKGSIPDRFSAQQFSDYHSELNMSSLELGDSALYFCASSYSRAVQETQYFGPGTRLLVL.

This chain links TRBV9 with TRBJ1-2, with D maybe TRBD1 (5 bases). In germline, CDR1 is SGDLS, CDR2 YYNGEE. With 4 bases removed from V and 7 bases from J, the gap between germline ends came to 23 bases. This CDR3 has 16 residues. This CDR3 is CASSPPVGKGFGGYTF. The DNA of the CDR3 is TGTGCCAGCAGCCCCCCGGTAGGGAAGGGGTTTGGTGGCTACACCTTC.

This chain connects TRBV30 to TRBJ1-2; D is uncertain. Germline V lookup: CDR1 GTSNPN, CDR2 SVGIG (reference sequence). V gave up 3 bases and J gave up 5 bases, with 13 bases separating them. The CDR3 spans 13 residues. The CDR3 DNA sequence: TGTGCCTGGAGCCCATCCAACGGGTATGGCTACACCTTC. Its translation is CAWSPSNGYGYTF.

The chain combines TRBV20-1 with TRBJ1-1, with D possibly matching TRBD1 (5 bases). The CDR3 consists of 11 residues. Germline loops: CDR1 DFQATT, CDR2 SNEGSKA (reference sequence). V lost 6 bases and J 2 bases, leaving 7 bases between the germline ends. This chain's CDR3 is CSADSNTEAFF. Written as DNA, the CDR3 is TGCAGTGCCGACAGCAACACTGAAGCTTTCTTT.

The genes are TRBV5-1 and TRBJ1-1; D not certain. V was pared by 0 bases and J by 3 bases, with 12 bases between. The CDR3 is 15 amino acids. Germline-derived CDR1 and CDR2 are SGHRS and YFSETQ. CDR3 residues: CASSLGVGGDTEAFF. In nucleotides, the CDR3 is TGCGCCAGCAGCTTGGGTGTGGGAGGAGACACTGAAGCTTTCTTT.

The chain carries TRBV13 and TRBJ2-1; 7 bases agree with TRBD1. Germline V CDR1 and CDR2: PRHDT, FYEKMQ (reference sequence). V lost 8 bases and J lost 4; bases outside the gene matches: 8. The CDR3 is made up of 14 amino acids. CDR3 region: CASALRDSYNEQFF. As DNA, the CDR3 is TGTGCCAGCGCACTCCGGGACAGTTACAATGAGCAGTTCTTC.

The CDR3 spells CSASTGEDQPQHF. The CDR3 region has the DNA TGCAGCGCCTCAACAGGGGAGGATCAGCCCCAGCATTTT. The genes are TRBV29-1 and TRBJ1-5; 7 positions match TRBD1. The J segment lost 5 bases and the V segment lost 7 bases, leaving 8 bases of the junction unmatched. This CDR3 contains 13 residues. Per germline, CDR1 SQVTM and CDR2 ANQGSEA.

The genes are TRBV19 and TRBJ2-7; D unresolved. V was cut by 7 bases and J by 0 bases, with 13 bases left in between. This CDR3 is built from 14 residues. Germline loops: CDR1 LNHDA, CDR2 SQIVND (reference sequence). The DNA for the CDR3 is TGTGCCAGTAAGCTCACGGTAGTCTCCTACGAGCAGTACTTC. Translated: CASKLTVVSYEQYF.

The chain uses TRBV6-2 or TRBV6-3 and TRBJ1-3; D not certain. Trimming pared 2 bases from V and 2 bases from J, leaving 7 bases between. Germline loops: CDR1 MNHEY, CDR2 SVGEGT. The CDR3 is made up of 14 amino acids. The DNA of the CDR3 is TGTGCCAGCAGTTACGGGGAGCCTGGAAACACCATATATTTT. Translation: CASSYGEPGNTIYF.

The chain is built from TRBV19 and TRBJ2-3; TRBD2 agrees at 7 bases. The V gene end was trimmed by 5 bases and the J gene end by 1 base; junction bases not matched to a gene: 12. Germline loops: CDR1 LNHDA, CDR2 SQIVND (reference sequence). This CDR3 comprises 17 residues. CDR3 loop: CASSGVIGGLGTDTQYF. CDR3 nucleotides: TGTGCCAGTAGTGGGGTAATCGGGGGGTTGGGCACAGATACGCAGTATTTT.

J is TRBJ2-5 and V is TRBV6-2 or TRBV6-3, with 14 positions matching TRBD2. V was clipped by 5 bases and J by 7 bases; unmatched bases: 15. The CDR3 extends over 18 amino acids. CDR1 and CDR2 from the germline V gene are MNHEY and SVGEGT. The CDR3 loop reads CASSTGLAGGPGRGTQYF. For the CDR3, the DNA is TGTGCCAGCAGTACAGGACTAGCGGGGGGTCCTGGGCGAGGGACCCAGTACTTC.

The chain joins TRBV18 to TRBJ1-1; 9 bases fit TRBD1. CDR1 is KGHSH, CDR2 LQKENI, per germline. The CDR3 is made up of 17 amino acids. J was trimmed by 1 base and V by 4 bases; bases with no gene match: 10. CDR3 residues: CASSHRDRTGENTEAFF. CDR3 DNA sequence: TGTGCCAGCTCACACAGAGATAGGACAGGGGAGAACACTGAAGCTTTCTTT.

The chain joins TRBV11-3 to TRBJ2-1, with TRBD1 matching over 10 bases. Germline V gene data show CDR1 as SGHNT and CDR2 as YENEEA. The length of the CDR3 is 16 residues. J gave up 5 bases and V 1 base, and 5 bases lay outside the gene matches. The CDR3 protein is CASSLGRTGGDNEQFF. CDR3 nucleotides: TGTGCCAGCAGCTTAGGGAGGACAGGGGGGGACAATGAGCAGTTCTTC.

The gene calls are TRBV6-6 and TRBJ1-5; TRBD1 agrees at 9 bases. The V segment lost 2 bases and the J segment 5 bases; nucleotides outside the gene matches: 4. Germline CDR1 is MNHNY and CDR2 is SVGAGI (reference sequence). The CDR3 extends over 15 amino acids. CDR3 loop: CASSYVRDRDQPQHF. In DNA form, the CDR3 reads TGTGCCAGCAGTTACGTTCGGGACAGGGATCAGCCCCAGCATTTT.

This rearrangement joins TRBV4-1 to TRBJ2-5; 8 nucleotides align to TRBD2. Germline CDR1 MGHRA, CDR2 YSYEKL. This CDR3 region has 14 residues. The junction had 1 base not matched to a gene; V was cut back by 2 bases and J by 2 bases. DNA for the CDR3: TGCGCCAGCAGCCAAATAGCGGGGCAAGAGACCCAGTACTTC. Translated: CASSQIAGQETQYF.